The 7 T cell receptor beta chains reported below all come from one sample, sequenced in a study of T cell repertoires in cytomegalovirus infection. TCRdb called the reads again in MiXCR, with one record for every CDR3 protein. The sample holds hundreds of thousands of distinct CDR3 sequences, roughly 29% seen once. Their antigens remain unidentified. The sample consisted of cultured PBMCs, taken from culture after CMV antigen stimulation. The receptor set was obtained from a human donor in good health (CMV status not recorded). Some clones in this sample may be carry-over from other donors' samples.

This clonotype was observed many times. The CDR3 sequence is CASSLYQSTDTQYF. CDR3 DNA: TGTGCCAGCAGCTTATATCAGAGCACAGATACGCAGTATTTT. This chain connects TRBV7-9 to TRBJ2-3; D call uncertain. This CDR3 has 14 residues. The ends were cut back, 2 bases at V and 0 bases at J, with 6 bases in the middle. Germline V gives CDR1 SEHNR, CDR2 FQNEAQ (reference sequence). The variable domain in full, completed from reference TRBV7-9 and TRBJ2-3, reads DTGVSQNPRHKITKRGQNVTFRCDPISEHNRLYWYRQTLGQGPEFLTYFQNEAQLEKSRLLSDRFSAERPKGSFSTLEIQRTEQGDSAMYLCASSLYQSTDTQYFGPGTRLTVL.

This clonotype was counted at least ten times. The J gene is TRBJ2-5, the V gene TRBV28; 11 bases are shared with TRBD2. The CDR3 runs 15 residues. Germline loops: CDR1 MDHEN, CDR2 SYDVKM. V shed 2 bases, J shed 4 bases, and the junction held 3 bases outside the gene matches. The CDR3 DNA follows: TGTGCCAGCAGTTTACAACTAGCGGGGGCAGAGACCCAGTACTTC. Its protein product is CASSLQLAGAETQYF.

The chain uses TRBV7-9 and TRBJ2-7; D not certain. CDR1 and CDR2 (germline): SEHNR, FQNEAQ (reference sequence). CDR3 length: 12 residues. V was pared by 3 bases and J by 2 bases, with 5 bases between. The CDR3 reads CASSFQTYEQYF. CDR3 bases: TGTGCCAGCAGCTTTCAGACCTACGAGCAGTACTTC. The full variable domain, its missing parts supplied by reference TRBV7-9 and TRBJ2-7, is DTGVSQNPRHKITKRGQNVTFRCDPISEHNRLYWYRQTLGQGPEFLTYFQNEAQLEKSRLLSDRFSAERPKGSFSTLEIQRTEQGDSAMYLCASSFQTYEQYFGPGTRLTVT.

The chain links TRBV10-3 to TRBJ1-1; 8 nucleotides align to TRBD1. CDR3 size: 13 residues. Germline V CDR1 and CDR2: ENHRY, SYGVKD. The V gene end was trimmed by 5 bases and the J gene end by 3 bases; junction bases not matched to a gene: 2. CDR3 nucleotides: TGTGCCATCAGTCAGGGGGCTGACACTGAAGCTTTCTTT. Translation: CAISQGADTEAFF.

The gene calls are TRBV7-9 and TRBJ1-2; D is undetermined. CDR3 length: 14 residues. V lost 3 bases and J lost 7, with 15 bases in between. Germline V gene sequence: CDR1 SEHNR, CDR2 FQNEAQ (reference sequence). The CDR3 nucleotides read TGTGCCAGCAGCTTGGATACTGGTTTAGGTGGCTACACCTTC. Translating it yields CASSLDTGLGGYTF.

This chain uses TRBV27 with TRBJ2-1; 9 bases are a match to TRBD2. Germline lookup yields CDR1 MNHEY and CDR2 SMNVEV (reference sequence). The CDR3 extends over 15 amino acids. Trimming at V came to 0 bases and at J to 6 bases, leaving 3 bases not matched to a gene. The DNA of the CDR3 is TGTGCCAGCAGTTTATCAATAGCGGGAGTCAATGAGCAGTTCTTC. Amino acids: CASSLSIAGVNEQFF.

The chain is built from TRBV11-1 and TRBJ1-6, with TRBD1 matching over 8 bases. J was trimmed by 7 bases and V by 5 bases; bases with no gene match: 4. CDR1 and CDR2 (germline): SGHAT, FQDESV (reference sequence). The CDR3 covers 14 residues. The CDR3 loop is CASSVDRGNSPLHF. The DNA for the CDR3 is TGTGCCAGCAGCGTTGACAGGGGCAATTCACCCCTCCACTTT.